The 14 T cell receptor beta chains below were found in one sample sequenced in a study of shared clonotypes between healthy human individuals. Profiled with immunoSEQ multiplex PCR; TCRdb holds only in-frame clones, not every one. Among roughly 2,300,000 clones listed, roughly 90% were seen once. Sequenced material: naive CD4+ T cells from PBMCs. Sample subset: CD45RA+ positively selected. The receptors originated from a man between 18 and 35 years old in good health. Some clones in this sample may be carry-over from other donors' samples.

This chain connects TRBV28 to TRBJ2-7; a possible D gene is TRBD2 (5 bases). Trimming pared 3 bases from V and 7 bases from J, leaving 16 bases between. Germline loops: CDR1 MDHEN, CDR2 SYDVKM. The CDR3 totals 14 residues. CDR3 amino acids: CASSLGTTWREQYF. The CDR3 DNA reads TGTGCCAGCAGTTTGGGTACTACTTGGAGGGAGCAGTACTTC.

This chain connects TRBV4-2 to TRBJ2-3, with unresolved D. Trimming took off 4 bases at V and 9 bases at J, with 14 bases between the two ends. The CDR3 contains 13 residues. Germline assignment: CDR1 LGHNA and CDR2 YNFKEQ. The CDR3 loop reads CASSPPSGRTQYF. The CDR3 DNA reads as TGTGCCAGCAGCCCTCCGTCCGGTCGCACGCAGTATTTT.

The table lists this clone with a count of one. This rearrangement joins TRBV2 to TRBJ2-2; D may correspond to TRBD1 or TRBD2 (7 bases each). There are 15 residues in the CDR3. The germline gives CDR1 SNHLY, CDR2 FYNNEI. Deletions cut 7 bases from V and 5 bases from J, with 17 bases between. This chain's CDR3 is CASNPFRGGTGELFF. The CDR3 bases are TGTGCCAGCAACCCTTTCAGGGGGGGAACCGGGGAGCTGTTTTTT.

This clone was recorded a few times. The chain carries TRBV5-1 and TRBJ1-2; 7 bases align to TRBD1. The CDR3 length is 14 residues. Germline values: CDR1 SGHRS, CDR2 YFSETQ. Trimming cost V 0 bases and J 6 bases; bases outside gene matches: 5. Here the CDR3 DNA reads TGCGCCAGCAGCTTGGTAGGACAGGTCGATGGCTACACCTTC. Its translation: CASSLVGQVDGYTF.

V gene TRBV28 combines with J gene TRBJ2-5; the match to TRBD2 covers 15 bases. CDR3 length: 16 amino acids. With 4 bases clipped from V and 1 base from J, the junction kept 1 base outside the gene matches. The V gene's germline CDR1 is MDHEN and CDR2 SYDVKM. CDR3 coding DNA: TGTGCCAGCAGTTGGACTAGCGGGAGGGCCCAAGAGACCCAGTACTTC. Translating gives CASSWTSGRAQETQYF.

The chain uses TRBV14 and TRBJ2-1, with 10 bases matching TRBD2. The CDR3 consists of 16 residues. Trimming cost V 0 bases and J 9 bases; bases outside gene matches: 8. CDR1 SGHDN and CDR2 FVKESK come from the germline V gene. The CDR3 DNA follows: TGTGCCAGCAGCCAAGATCGAAGGCTAGCGGGAGTTGAGCAGTTCTTC. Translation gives CASSQDRRLAGVEQFF.

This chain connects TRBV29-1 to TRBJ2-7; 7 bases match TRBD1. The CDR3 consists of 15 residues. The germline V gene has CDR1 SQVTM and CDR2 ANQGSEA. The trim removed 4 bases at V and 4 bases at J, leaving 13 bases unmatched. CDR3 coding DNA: TGCAGCGTTGGTTTTTTTGGGACAGATTTATACGAGCAGTACTTC. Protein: CSVGFFGTDLYEQYF.

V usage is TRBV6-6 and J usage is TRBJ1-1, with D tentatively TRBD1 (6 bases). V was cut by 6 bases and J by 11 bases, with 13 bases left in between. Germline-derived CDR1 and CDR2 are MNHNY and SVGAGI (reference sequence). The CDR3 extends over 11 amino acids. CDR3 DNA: TGTGCCAGCAGACAAACAGGGTCCGCTTTCTTT. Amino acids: CASRQTGSAFF.

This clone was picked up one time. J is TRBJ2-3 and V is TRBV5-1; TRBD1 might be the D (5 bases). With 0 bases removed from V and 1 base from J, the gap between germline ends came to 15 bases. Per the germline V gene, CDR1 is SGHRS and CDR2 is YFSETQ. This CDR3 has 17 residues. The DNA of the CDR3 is TGCGCCAGCAGCTTGGGACCGCAAATAGGGGGCACAGATACGCAGTATTTT. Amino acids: CASSLGPQIGGTDTQYF.

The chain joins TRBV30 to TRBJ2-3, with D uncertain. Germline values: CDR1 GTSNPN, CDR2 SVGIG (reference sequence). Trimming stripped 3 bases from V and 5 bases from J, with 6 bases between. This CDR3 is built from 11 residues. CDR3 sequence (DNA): TGTGCCTGGAGGGCAGAAGATACGCAGTATTTT. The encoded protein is CAWRAEDTQYF. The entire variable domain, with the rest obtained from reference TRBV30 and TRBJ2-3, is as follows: SQTIHQWPATLVQPVGSPLSLECTVEGTSNPNLYWYRQAAGRGLQLLFYSVGIGQISSEVPQNLSASRPQDRQFILSSKKLLLSDSGFYLCAWRAEDTQYFGPGTRLTVL.

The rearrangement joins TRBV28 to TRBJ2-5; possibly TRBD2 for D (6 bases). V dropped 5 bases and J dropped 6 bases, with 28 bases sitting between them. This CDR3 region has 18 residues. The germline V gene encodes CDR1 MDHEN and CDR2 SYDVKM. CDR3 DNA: TGTGCCAGCAGTCCCCATGGACGGTCGGGGGAGTTTGTGAAGACCCAGTACTTC. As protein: CASSPHGRSGEFVKTQYF.

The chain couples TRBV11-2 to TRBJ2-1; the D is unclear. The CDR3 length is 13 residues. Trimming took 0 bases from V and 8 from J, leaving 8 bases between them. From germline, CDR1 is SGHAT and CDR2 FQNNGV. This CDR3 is CASSLDRIDEQFF. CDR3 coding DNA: TGTGCCAGCAGCTTAGATAGGATCGATGAGCAGTTCTTC.

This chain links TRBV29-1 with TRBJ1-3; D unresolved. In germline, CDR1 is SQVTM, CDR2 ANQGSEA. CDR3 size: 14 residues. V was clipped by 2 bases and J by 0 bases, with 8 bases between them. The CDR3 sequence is CSVEYTGSGNTIYF. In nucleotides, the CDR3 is TGCAGCGTTGAATATACGGGCTCTGGAAACACCATATATTTT.

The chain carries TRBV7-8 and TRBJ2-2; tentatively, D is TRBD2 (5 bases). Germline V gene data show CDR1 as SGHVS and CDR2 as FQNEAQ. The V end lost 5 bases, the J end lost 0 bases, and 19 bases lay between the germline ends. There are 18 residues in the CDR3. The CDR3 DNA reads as TGTGCCAGCAGCCCCCTAGCAATGACCTCGGCGAACACCGGGGAGCTGTTTTTT. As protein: CASSPLAMTSANTGELFF.